The 7 T cell receptor beta chains in this list originate from one sample, sequenced in a study of blood T cell repertoires in COVID-19. Libraries were prepared by immunoSEQ multiplex PCR; TCRdb keeps only in-frame clonotypes and omits some of them. The sample carries about 380,000 clones, 70% to 85% recorded once. Source material: peripheral blood. All receptors derive from a human donor with acute or convalescent COVID-19. The donor label of this sample is uncertain.

The chain employs TRBV20-1 and TRBJ2-1; perhaps TRBD2 as D (6 bases). V was cut by 3 bases and J by 7 bases, with 19 bases left in between. Per germline, CDR1 DFQATT and CDR2 SNEGSKA (reference sequence). This CDR3 comprises 15 residues. The CDR3 nucleotides read TGCAGTGCTAGTTCGCTACTAGCCCGGGTAAATGAGCAGTTCTTC. It codes for CSASSLLARVNEQFF.

V is TRBV5-1 and J is TRBJ1-5, with D maybe TRBD1 (5 bases). Germline V lookup: CDR1 SGHRS, CDR2 YFSETQ. Trimming cost V 0 bases and J 9 bases, with 13 bases left between them. The CDR3 runs 14 residues. CDR3 in DNA: TGCGCCAGCAGCTTGGTGGCAGGGCAGCCGCCCCAGCATTTT. Encoded protein: CASSLVAGQPPQHF.

The chain combines TRBV30 with TRBJ1-2; D possibly corresponds to TRBD1 (6 bases). V shed 3 bases and J shed 5 bases, with 10 bases lying between them. Germline assignment: CDR1 GTSNPN and CDR2 SVGIG (reference sequence). This CDR3 contains 12 residues. The CDR3 nucleotides read TGTGCCTGGAGATTACAGGGATATGGCTACACCTTC. Protein product: CAWRLQGYGYTF.

This rearrangement joins TRBV5-1 to TRBJ1-6, with a possible D match to TRBD1 (5 bases). Germline lookup yields CDR1 SGHRS and CDR2 YFSETQ. The length of the CDR3 is 18 residues. The ends were cut back, 1 base at V and 7 bases at J, with 21 bases in the middle. CDR3 DNA sequence: TGCGCCAGCAGCTTGACCCTCCAAGGGGTGAGTGGGAATTCACCCCTCCACTTT. It encodes CASSLTLQGVSGNSPLHF.

The table lists this clone with a few counts. This chain connects TRBV5-4 to TRBJ2-1; the D gene is possibly TRBD2 (5 bases). Deletions cut 3 bases from V and 10 bases from J, with 11 bases between. Germline V gene sequence: CDR1 SGHNT, CDR2 YYREEE (reference sequence). The CDR3 loop spans 12 amino acids. The CDR3 sequence: CASSSLGREQFF. DNA for the CDR3: TGTGCCAGCAGCTCACTAGGACGCGAGCAGTTCTTC.

The chain uses TRBV29-1 and TRBJ1-1, with TRBD1 matching over 7 bases. Losses at the gene ends were 4 bases for V and 8 bases for J; bases not matched to a gene: 10. The germline CDR1 and CDR2 sequences are SQVTM and ANQGSEA. This CDR3 has 13 residues. CDR3 in amino acids: CSVAYLKGAEAFF. The CDR3 bases are TGCAGCGTTGCCTATTTGAAGGGGGCAGAAGCTTTCTTT. The full variable domain, rest sourced from reference TRBV29-1 and TRBJ1-1, is SAVISQKPSRDICQRGTSLTIQCQVDSQVTMMFWYRQQPGQSLTLIATANQGSEATYESGFVIDKFPISRPNLTFSTLTVSNMSPEDSSIYLCSVAYLKGAEAFFGQGTRLTVV.

The chain combines TRBV6-1 with TRBJ1-6; D possibly corresponds to TRBD1 (6 bases). Deletions cut 2 bases from V and 6 bases from J, with 11 bases between. The CDR3 has 15 residues. Germline CDR1 MNHNS, CDR2 SASEGT. DNA for the CDR3: TGTGCCAGCAGTGAACAGGGGTTTCCTAATTCACCCCTCCACTTT. This translates into CASSEQGFPNSPLHF.